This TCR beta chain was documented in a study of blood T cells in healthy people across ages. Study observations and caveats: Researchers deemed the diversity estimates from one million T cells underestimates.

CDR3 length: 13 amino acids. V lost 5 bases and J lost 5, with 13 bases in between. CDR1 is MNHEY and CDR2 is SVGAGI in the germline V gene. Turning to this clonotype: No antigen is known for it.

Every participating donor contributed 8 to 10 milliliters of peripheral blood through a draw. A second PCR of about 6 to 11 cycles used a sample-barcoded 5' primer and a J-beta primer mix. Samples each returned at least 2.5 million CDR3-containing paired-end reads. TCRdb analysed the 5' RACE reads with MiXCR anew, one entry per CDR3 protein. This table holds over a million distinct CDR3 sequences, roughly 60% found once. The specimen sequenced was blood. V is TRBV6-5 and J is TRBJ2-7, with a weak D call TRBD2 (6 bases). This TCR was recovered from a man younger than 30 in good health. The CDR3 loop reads CASSAQRAHEQYF. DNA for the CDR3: TGTGCCAGCAGTGCCCAGCGGGCCCACGAGCAGTACTTC.